Listed here is a single TCR beta chain. Method: immunoSEQ multiplex PCR; TCRdb's copy keeps in-frame clones and lacks some. Of around 140,000 clones in the sample, 80% to 90% were seen once. The entry originates in a study of blood T cell repertoires in COVID-19. Study as a whole: Acute and convalescent COVID-19 samples came from the United States, Italy and Spain. From T cells, B-cell-depleted T cells, or PBMCs came the material, which was cDNA or gDNA.

The sequenced sample consisted of peripheral blood. The clonotype was recovered from a man older than 75 with acute or convalescent COVID-19.

CDR3 loop: CASSPDRGTNTGELFF. For the CDR3, the DNA is TGTGCCAGTAGTCCAGACAGGGGCACGAACACCGGGGAGCTGTTTTTT. The rearrangement joins TRBV19 to TRBJ2-2; 8 nucleotides align to TRBD1. CDR3 length: 16 residues. With V trimmed by 5 bases and J by 0 bases, 5 bases remained unmatched. Looked up from germline, CDR1 is LNHDA and CDR2 is SQIVND (reference sequence).